This T cell receptor beta chain is drawn from a study of early T cells in non-severe SARS-CoV-2 infection. TCRdb processed the 5' RACE reads anew with MiXCR; each CDR3 protein has one entry. This sample has around 26,000 distinct CDR3 sequences, with roughly 4.8% found just once. CDR3 length equals 11 residues. After removal of 6 bases from V and 15 bases from J, the junction contained 6 bases not matched to a gene. CDR1 and CDR2 from the germline V gene are SNHLY and FYNNEI. This clonotype occurred a few times. V and J are TRBV2 and TRBJ2-1, with TRBD2 identical over 9 bases. The sample was whole blood. The TCR sequence derives from an adult who was a healthcare worker with PCR-confirmed SARS-CoV-2 infection or an uninfected control (not recorded which). In DNA form, the CDR3 reads TGTGCCAGCAGGGGGACTAGCCCACTGTTCTTC. Residues: CASRGTSPLFF.